The entry that follows covers one TCR beta chain sequence. Its antigen is unidentified. The data derive from a study of cytomegalovirus exposure and HLA in healthy donors. Study observations and caveats: Altogether, around 160 TCR beta chains were recorded as cytomegalovirus-associated.

The study ran its PCR with 60 Vbeta and 13 Jbeta primers. TCRdb keeps only in-frame clones here, not all; method: immunoSEQ multiplex PCR. Of some 150,000 clones in the sample, 60% to 85% were seen once. Nominally healthy donors were sampled, though unrecorded immune exposures were likely. Trimming cost V 4 bases and J 1 base, with 7 bases left between them. This CDR3 region has 12 residues. In germline, CDR1 is SQVTM, CDR2 ANQGSEA. This receptor was taken from a female donor in good health and CMV-seropositive. The chain has TRBV29-1 and TRBJ1-2, with D unclear. Sequencing was carried out using PBMCs. CDR3 sequence reads: CSVVELNYGYTF. Written as DNA, the CDR3 is TGCAGCGTTGTTGAACTTAACTATGGCTACACCTTC. Drawing the rest from reference TRBV29-1 and TRBJ1-2, the complete variable domain is SAVISQKPSRDICQRGTSLTIQCQVDSQVTMMFWYRQQPGQSLTLIATANQGSEATYESGFVIDKFPISRPNLTFSTLTVSNMSPEDSSIYLCSVVELNYGYTFGSGTRLTVV.